This T cell receptor (beta chain) was sequenced in a study of shared T cell receptors in the human thymus. Assay used: immunoSEQ multiplex PCR; TCRdb lists only in-frame clones, some missing. The sample comprises approximately 730,000 clones, roughly 85% of which are singletons, and under 0.012% rests with the top ten. Germline lookup yields CDR1 SNHLY and CDR2 FYNNEI. This CDR3 contains 14 residues. V was clipped by 7 bases and J by 5 bases, with 17 bases between them. The count of this clone is one. These sequences were also reported in another study, on human thymus T cells. From that study: Finnish infants who were healthy and having corrective surgery for congenital heart defects made up the donors. Thymus tissue for the work was resected from patients undergoing corrective heart surgery. Thymic as well as blood repertoires seemed to favor certain V and J genes unevenly. Thymic repertoires from unrelated individuals overlapped highly, related research reported.

Material for sequencing was thymocytes. The gene calls are TRBV2 and TRBJ2-5; possibly TRBD2 for D (6 bases). This TCR was sampled from a girl under three years old with a congenital heart defect. DNA for the CDR3: TGTGCCAGCACCTTAGCGGTAGAGGGGGAGACCCAGTACTTC. Amino acid sequence: CASTLAVEGETQYF.